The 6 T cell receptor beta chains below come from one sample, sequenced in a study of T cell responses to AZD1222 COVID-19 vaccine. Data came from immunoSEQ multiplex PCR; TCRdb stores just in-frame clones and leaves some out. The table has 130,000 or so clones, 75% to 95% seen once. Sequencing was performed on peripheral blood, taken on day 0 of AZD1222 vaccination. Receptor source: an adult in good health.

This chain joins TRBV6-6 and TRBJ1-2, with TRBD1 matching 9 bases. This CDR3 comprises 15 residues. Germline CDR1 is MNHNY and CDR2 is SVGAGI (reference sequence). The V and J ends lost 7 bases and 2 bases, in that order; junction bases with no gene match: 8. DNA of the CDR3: TGTGCCAGCACCTCTCGAGGACAGGGGAACTATGGCTACACCTTC. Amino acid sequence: CASTSRGQGNYGYTF.

The CDR3 DNA is TGTGCCAGCAGTGGCGGGCCCAGCTCCTACAATGAGCAGTTCTTC. The encoded protein is CASSGGPSSYNEQFF. The chain is built from TRBV11-3 and TRBJ2-1, with a tentative D call TRBD2 (5 bases). This CDR3 has 15 amino acids. Germline V gene data show CDR1 as SGHNT and CDR2 as YENEEA. V dropped 6 bases and J dropped 0 bases, with 12 bases sitting between them.

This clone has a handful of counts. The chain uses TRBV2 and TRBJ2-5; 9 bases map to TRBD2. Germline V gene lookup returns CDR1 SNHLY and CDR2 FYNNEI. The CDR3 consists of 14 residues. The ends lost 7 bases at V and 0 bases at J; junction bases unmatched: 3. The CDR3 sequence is CASTSGRHQETQYF. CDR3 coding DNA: TGTGCCAGCACAAGCGGGAGGCACCAAGAGACCCAGTACTTC.

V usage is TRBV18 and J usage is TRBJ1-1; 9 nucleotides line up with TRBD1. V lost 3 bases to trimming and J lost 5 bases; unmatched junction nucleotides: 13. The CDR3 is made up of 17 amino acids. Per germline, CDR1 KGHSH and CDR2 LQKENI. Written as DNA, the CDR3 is TGTGCCAGCTCACCCTATGAGATACAGGGGGCTGGTACTGAAGCTTTCTTT. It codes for CASSPYEIQGAGTEAFF.

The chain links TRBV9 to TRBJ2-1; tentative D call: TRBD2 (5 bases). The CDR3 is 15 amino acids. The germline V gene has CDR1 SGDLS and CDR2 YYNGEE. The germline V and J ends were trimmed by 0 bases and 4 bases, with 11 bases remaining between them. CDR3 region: CASSVGTALYNEQFF. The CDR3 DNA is TGTGCCAGCAGCGTAGGGACTGCTTTATACAATGAGCAGTTCTTC. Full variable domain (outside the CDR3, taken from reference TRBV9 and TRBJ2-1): DSGVTQTPKHLITATGQRVTLRCSPRSGDLSVYWYQQSLDQGLQFLIQYYNGEERAKGNILERFSAQQFPDLHSELNLSSLELGDSALYFCASSVGTALYNEQFFGPGTRLTVL.

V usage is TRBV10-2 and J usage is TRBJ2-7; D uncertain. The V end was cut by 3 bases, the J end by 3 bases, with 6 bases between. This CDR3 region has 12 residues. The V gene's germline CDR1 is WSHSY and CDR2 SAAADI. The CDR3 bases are TGCGCCAGCAGTGAATACCGCTACGAGCAGTACTTC. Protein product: CASSEYRYEQYF.